The 18 T cell receptor beta chains in this list originate from one sample, sequenced in a study of blood T cell repertoires in COVID-19. Method: immunoSEQ multiplex PCR; TCRdb's copy keeps in-frame clones and lacks some. The repertoire holds 150,000 to 200,000 clones, with less than 90% as singletons. Sequences were obtained from PBMCs or T cells enriched from blood (not recorded which). The receptors here all came from a human donor with acute COVID-19. The donor label of this sample is uncertain.

This rearrangement joins TRBV30 to TRBJ1-5, with unresolved D. V was trimmed by 4 bases and J by 4 bases, leaving 11 bases between them. Looked up from germline, CDR1 is GTSNPN and CDR2 is SVGIG (reference sequence). This CDR3 spans 13 amino acids. CDR3 protein: CAWNADSNQPQHF. The CDR3, as DNA: TGTGCCTGGAACGCAGACTCTAATCAGCCCCAGCATTTT. Combining the CDR3 with reference TRBV30 and TRBJ1-5 gives the whole variable domain SQTIHQWPATLVQPVGSPLSLECTVEGTSNPNLYWYRQAAGRGLQLLFYSVGIGQISSEVPQNLSASRPQDRQFILSSKKLLLSDSGFYLCAWNADSNQPQHFGDGTRLSIL.

V is TRBV7-9 and J is TRBJ2-1; 10 bases line up with TRBD2. J lost 7 bases, V lost 5 bases, and 11 bases had no gene match. The CDR3 is made up of 16 amino acids. The germline V gene encodes CDR1 SEHNR and CDR2 FQNEAQ (reference sequence). The CDR3 region has the DNA TGTGCCAGCAGCCAGCACTCGGGACTAGCGAGGAATGAGCAGTTCTTC. It encodes CASSQHSGLARNEQFF.

As DNA, the CDR3 is TGCAGTGCTAGTCGGGGGGGTAGCACAGATACGCAGTATTTT. It codes for CSASRGGSTDTQYF. V and J are TRBV20-1 and TRBJ2-3; the match to TRBD2 covers 8 bases. Germline lookup yields CDR1 DFQATT and CDR2 SNEGSKA (reference sequence). With V trimmed by 3 bases and J by 0 bases, 2 bases remained unmatched. The CDR3 covers 14 residues.

The chain is built from TRBV25-1 and TRBJ1-1, with D maybe TRBD1 (6 bases). Per germline, CDR1 MGHDK and CDR2 SYGVNS. The V and J ends lost 7 bases and 5 bases respectively, with 14 bases between them. CDR3 length: 13 amino acids. The CDR3 reads CASTPRGATEAFF. The CDR3 DNA follows: TGTGCCAGCACCCCCCGGGGGGCGACTGAAGCTTTCTTT. Variable domain in full (rest from reference TRBV25-1 and TRBJ1-1): EADIYQTPRYLVIGTGKKITLECSQTMGHDKMYWYQQDPGMELHLIHYSYGVNSTEKGDLSSESTVSRIRTEHFPLTLESARPSHTSQYLCASTPRGATEAFFGQGTRLTVV.

This clone appeared a single time. The V gene is TRBV29-1, the J gene TRBJ1-2; tentative D call: TRBD1 (5 bases). Germline V lookup: CDR1 SQVTM, CDR2 ANQGSEA. Trimming pared 1 base from V and 0 bases from J, leaving 12 bases between. The CDR3 loop spans 15 amino acids. The CDR3 DNA reads as TGCAGCGTTGAAGCGCGCAGGGCAGCTAACTATGGCTACACCTTC. It specifies CSVEARRAANYGYTF. The full variable domain, with the rest looked up from reference TRBV29-1 and TRBJ1-2, is SAVISQKPSRDICQRGTSLTIQCQVDSQVTMMFWYRQQPGQSLTLIATANQGSEATYESGFVIDKFPISRPNLTFSTLTVSNMSPEDSSIYLCSVEARRAANYGYTFGSGTRLTVV.

The V gene is TRBV20-1, the J gene TRBJ2-4; weak D call: TRBD2 (5 bases). Germline assignment: CDR1 DFQATT and CDR2 SNEGSKA (reference sequence). CDR3 length: 13 amino acids. With 3 bases removed from V and 6 bases from J, the gap between germline ends came to 12 bases. In DNA, the CDR3 is TGCAGTGCTAGTCAGACCCGGGGAAACATTCAGTACTTC. Protein product: CSASQTRGNIQYF.

The chain links TRBV19 to TRBJ1-4; TRBD1 is a possible D gene (5 bases). Trimming stripped 3 bases from V and 6 bases from J, with 5 bases between. Germline CDR1 and CDR2: LNHDA and SQIVND (reference sequence). The CDR3 length is 12 residues. CDR3 region: CASSMTDEKLFF. The CDR3, as DNA: TGTGCCAGTAGTATGACAGATGAAAAACTGTTTTTT.

V gene TRBV5-1 combines with J gene TRBJ1-1; 8 nucleotides line up with TRBD1. J gave up 2 bases and V 4 bases, and 7 bases lay outside the gene matches. The CDR3 runs to 15 residues. Germline V gene sequence: CDR1 SGHRS, CDR2 YFSETQ. The CDR3 is CASSLGTGANTEAFF. The CDR3 nucleotides read TGCGCCAGCAGCCTCGGGACAGGCGCCAACACTGAAGCTTTCTTT.

The rearrangement links TRBV27 to TRBJ1-1; the D gene is possibly TRBD1 (6 bases). V was shortened by 2 bases and J by 5 bases, with 9 bases between the two germline ends. The CDR3 spans 13 residues. From germline, CDR1 is MNHEY and CDR2 SMNVEV (reference sequence). The chain's CDR3 is CASSLRGNTEAFF. CDR3 coding DNA: TGTGCCAGCAGTTTAAGGGGGAATACTGAAGCTTTCTTT.

The chain is built from TRBV7-6 and TRBJ2-1, with D perhaps matching TRBD1 (6 bases). V lost 4 bases and J 0 bases, leaving 16 bases between the germline ends. The CDR3 covers 17 residues. Looked up from germline, CDR1 is SGHVS and CDR2 is FNYEAQ. The CDR3 here is CASSSGTGTSSYNEQFF. DNA for the CDR3: TGTGCCAGCAGCTCCGGGACCGGGACAAGCTCCTACAATGAGCAGTTCTTC. The whole variable domain, remainder taken from reference TRBV7-6 and TRBJ2-1, is GAGVSQSPRYKVTKRGQDVALRCDPISGHVSLYWYRQALGQGPEFLTYFNYEAQQDKSGLPNDRFSAERPEGSISTLTIQRTEQRDSAMYRCASSSGTGTSSYNEQFFGPGTRLTVL.

The CDR3 bases are TGTGCCAGCAGTCACAGGGAGAACACTGAAGCTTTCTTT. Its translation is CASSHRENTEAFF. The V gene is TRBV6-5, the J gene TRBJ1-1; weak D call: TRBD1 (6 bases). The V gene's germline CDR1 is MNHEY and CDR2 SVGAGI. With 5 bases removed from V and 1 base from J, the gap between germline ends came to 8 bases. CDR3 size: 13 residues.

V usage is TRBV18 and J usage is TRBJ2-3; D is possibly TRBD2 (6 bases). CDR1 and CDR2 from the germline V gene are KGHSH and LQKENI. V lost 4 bases and J lost 4, with 12 bases in between. The CDR3 contains 14 residues. The CDR3 sequence is CASSRPGVPDTQYF. The CDR3 DNA is TGTGCCAGCTCACGCCCGGGGGTTCCAGATACGCAGTATTTT.

V gene TRBV6-5 combines with J gene TRBJ2-1; D gene uncertain. The germline V gene encodes CDR1 MNHEY and CDR2 SVGAGI. The CDR3 runs to 13 residues. Trimming shortened V by 4 bases and J by 6 bases, and 10 bases separated the two germline ends. CDR3 sequence (DNA): TGTGCCAGCAGTTCCCGGGTAGCCAATGAGCAGTTCTTC. It is translated as CASSSRVANEQFF.

This clone is a singleton in its sample. The rearrangement joins TRBV5-1 to TRBJ2-1; 12 bases fit TRBD2. The CDR3 has 18 amino acids. Germline V lookup: CDR1 SGHRS, CDR2 YFSETQ. V was clipped by 1 base and J by 1 base; unmatched bases: 6. CDR3 nucleotides: TGCGCCAGCAGCTTGACTACTAGCGGGGGGCTATCCTACAATGAGCAGTTCTTC. Its protein is CASSLTTSGGLSYNEQFF.

V is TRBV6-2 or TRBV6-3 and J is TRBJ1-1; weak D call: TRBD1 (6 bases). Germline-derived CDR1 and CDR2 are MNHEY and SVGEGT. The CDR3 runs 18 residues. The V and J ends lost 3 bases and 4 bases respectively, with 24 bases between them. CDR3 loop: CASSYSIEDDLGATEAFF. The DNA of the CDR3 is TGTGCCAGCAGTTATAGTATCGAAGACGATTTGGGGGCCACTGAAGCTTTCTTT.

The gene calls are TRBV5-4 and TRBJ2-5; 9 bases line up with TRBD1. CDR3 length: 14 amino acids. V gave up 4 bases and J gave up 1 base; unmatched junction bases: 2. Per germline, CDR1 SGHNT and CDR2 YYREEE (reference sequence). The CDR3 protein is CASSVGQGQETQYF. CDR3 sequence (DNA): TGTGCCAGCAGCGTGGGACAGGGCCAAGAGACCCAGTACTTC. Variable domain in full (rest from reference TRBV5-4 and TRBJ2-5): ETGVTQSPTHLIKTRGQQVTLRCSSQSGHNTVSWYQQALGQGPQFIFQYYREEENGRGNFPPRFSGLQFPNYSSELNVNALELDDSALYLCASSVGQGQETQYFGPGTRLLVL.

The rearrangement uses TRBV5-1 and TRBJ1-1; no definite D call. V was shortened by 4 bases and J by 0 bases, with 10 bases between the two germline ends. Germline-derived CDR1 and CDR2 are SGHRS and YFSETQ. The CDR3 is 14 residues long. The CDR3 protein is CASSPGVLNTEAFF. CDR3 in DNA: TGCGCCAGCAGCCCCGGAGTCCTGAACACTGAAGCTTTCTTT.

The CDR3 loop is CSVGASGNTGELFF. The CDR3 DNA sequence: TGCAGCGTTGGGGCCAGCGGTAACACCGGGGAGCTGTTTTTT. The chain joins TRBV29-1 to TRBJ2-2; tentative D call: TRBD2 (5 bases). V shed 4 bases and J shed 2 bases, with 11 bases lying between them. The CDR3 covers 14 residues. The germline gives CDR1 SQVTM, CDR2 ANQGSEA.